Shown below are 25 T cell receptor beta chains from a single sample sequenced in a study of T cells in Graves' hyperthyroidism and ophthalmopathy. Amplification yielded TCR beta CDR3 regions, with RNA transcripts as the source. RT-PCR in the first round (using the HTBI primer set) targeted the TCR CDR3. TCRdb reanalysed the multiplex PCR reads using MiXCR and keeps one entry per CDR3 protein. The table lists 500,000 to 600,000 distinct CDR3 sequences, over 35% of them singletons. The source material was peripheral blood or thyroid tissue (not recorded which). The receptors were sampled from an adult woman with Graves' disease, either hyperthyroidism or ophthalmopathy (not recorded which).

The gene calls are TRBV2 and TRBJ2-3, with a tentative D call TRBD2 (5 bases). This CDR3 is 14 amino acids long. The germline gives CDR1 SNHLY, CDR2 FYNNEI. Deletions cut 9 bases from V and 5 bases from J, with 18 bases between. The CDR3 spells CAREKDLTQDTQYF. Here the CDR3 DNA reads TGTGCCAGAGAAAAGGACTTGACCCAAGATACGCAGTATTTT.

J is TRBJ2-5 and V is TRBV2; D gene ambiguous. The germline V and J ends were trimmed by 1 base and 2 bases, with 11 bases remaining between them. Per the germline V gene, CDR1 is SNHLY and CDR2 is FYNNEI. This CDR3 has 15 amino acids. The chain's CDR3 is CASSEGAAMQETQYF. The CDR3 nucleotides read TGTGCCAGCAGTGAAGGGGCAGCTATGCAAGAGACCCAGTACTTC. The complete variable domain, with remaining parts taken from reference TRBV2 and TRBJ2-5, reads EPEVTQTPSHQVTQMGQEVILRCVPISNHLYFYWYRQILGQKVEFLVSFYNNEISEKSEIFDDQFSVERPDGSNFTLKIRSTKLEDSAMYFCASSEGAAMQETQYFGPGTRLLVL.

The V and J genes are TRBV6-1 and TRBJ2-5; TRBD1 agrees at 9 bases. Germline CDR1 reads MNHNS; CDR2 reads SASEGT. The CDR3 contains 12 residues. Trimming at V came to 6 bases and at J to 7 bases, leaving 3 bases not matched to a gene. The CDR3 is CASRSGQGTQYF. In DNA, the CDR3 is TGTGCCAGCAGATCGGGACAGGGGACCCAGTACTTC.

A few counts support this clonotype. The CDR3 nucleotides read TGTGCCAGCAGTTTATCAGGGGGAAAGACCCAGTACTTC. Translating it yields CASSLSGGKTQYF. The gene calls are TRBV12-3 or TRBV12-4 and TRBJ2-5, with 7 bases matching TRBD1. The CDR3 runs 13 residues. Losses at the gene ends were 2 bases for V and 6 bases for J; bases not matched to a gene: 3.

This clonotype was observed at least ten times. The chain uses TRBV12-3 or TRBV12-4 and TRBJ1-3; 9 bases are shared with TRBD1. CDR3 length equals 16 residues. V was pared by 3 bases and J by 4 bases, with 7 bases of the junction left unmatched. The CDR3 sequence is CASSLVSGQGGNTIYF. The CDR3 DNA reads TGTGCCAGCAGTTTGGTATCGGGACAGGGAGGAAACACCATATATTTT.

In this sample, this clonotype turned up a few times. This sequence joins TRBV6-5 and TRBJ2-7; 8 bases align to TRBD1. The CDR3 is 13 amino acids. The trim removed 5 bases at V and 6 bases at J, leaving 6 bases unmatched. Germline CDR1 is MNHEY and CDR2 is SVGAGI. In DNA form, the CDR3 reads TGTGCCAGCAGTACTGGGACAGGTCGCGAGCAGTACTTC. Its protein product is CASSTGTGREQYF.

The gene calls are TRBV20-1 and TRBJ1-4; 10 bases align to TRBD1. CDR1 is DFQATT and CDR2 is SNEGSKA in the germline V gene (reference sequence). V lost 3 bases and J lost 6; bases outside the gene matches: 10. CDR3 length: 16 residues. The CDR3 coding sequence is TGCAGTGCTAGTCCCGCGACAGGGGGCATGGATGAAAAACTGTTTTTT. Its translation: CSASPATGGMDEKLFF.

This clonotype was seen at least ten times. The gene calls are TRBV19 and TRBJ1-6, with a possible D match to TRBD1 (5 bases). Trimming shortened V by 3 bases and J by 7 bases, and 16 bases separated the two germline ends. The V gene's germline CDR1 is LNHDA and CDR2 SQIVND (reference sequence). The CDR3 has 16 residues. The CDR3 sequence: CASSILRAEGNSPLHF. CDR3 DNA: TGTGCCAGTAGTATTCTCCGGGCCGAGGGGAATTCACCCCTCCACTTT.

In this sample, this clonotype turned up many times. The gene calls are TRBV12-3 or TRBV12-4 and TRBJ2-7; D unclear. The CDR3 has 13 residues. Trimming stripped 6 bases from V and 2 bases from J, with 11 bases between. Here the CDR3 reads CASRSDGPYEQYF. The CDR3 DNA sequence: TGTGCCAGCAGATCGGACGGCCCCTACGAGCAGTACTTC.

This clonotype has at least ten counts. The chain carries TRBV6-1 and TRBJ1-2; D call uncertain. CDR1 is MNHNS, CDR2 SASEGT, per germline. CDR3 length equals 11 residues. V was clipped by 6 bases and J by 6 bases, with 8 bases between them. As DNA, the CDR3 is TGTGCCAGCAGGGAGGAAGATGGCTACACCTTC. Encoded protein: CASREEDGYTF.

To note about this clonotype: A single base separates this from a much larger clone, so it may be a read error. V usage is TRBV12-3 or TRBV12-4 and J usage is TRBJ1-5, with D tentatively TRBD1 (6 bases). This CDR3 has 15 residues. The V end was cut by 5 bases, the J end by 3 bases, with 14 bases between. The CDR3 is CASSGTRLFNQPQHF. Here the CDR3 DNA reads TGTGCCAGCAGTGGGACAAGGCTTTTCAATCAGCCCCAGCATTTT.

At least ten counts were recorded for this clonotype. The chain has TRBV29-1 and TRBJ2-5; the D is unclear. The V end was cut by 8 bases, the J end by 5 bases, with 9 bases between. CDR3 length: 10 amino acids. Per the germline V gene, CDR1 is SQVTM and CDR2 is ANQGSEA. CDR3 DNA: TGCAGCCTAATGGAGGAGACCCAGTACTTC. Protein: CSLMEETQYF.

Notes on this clonotype: Compared with germline, one end of the junction differs, possibly owing to a read error. This chain joins TRBV24-1 and TRBJ2-7, with a weak D call TRBD1 (6 bases). The CDR3 totals 15 residues. Germline V gene sequence: CDR1 KGHDR, CDR2 SFDVKD. In nucleotides, the CDR3 is TGTGCCAGCAGTGAAGGGACATCCCACTCCTACGAGCAGTACTTC. As protein: CASSEGTSHSYEQYF.

This chain links TRBV10-2 with TRBJ1-5; D is ambiguous. The germline V gene has CDR1 WSHSY and CDR2 SAAADI. V was shortened by 4 bases and J by 2 bases, with 9 bases between the two germline ends. This CDR3 spans 14 amino acids. In nucleotides, the CDR3 is TGCGCCAGCAGTGGCGGGCTAGGCAATCAGCCCCAGCATTTT. Amino acids: CASSGGLGNQPQHF.

The chain couples TRBV10-3 to TRBJ1-2, with 10 bases identical to TRBD1. The germline CDR1 and CDR2 sequences are ENHRY and SYGVKD. J lost 6 bases, V lost 4 bases, and 5 bases had no gene match. CDR3 length: 14 amino acids. CDR3 amino acids: CAISGGTGDDGYTF. DNA for the CDR3: TGTGCCATCAGTGGAGGGACAGGGGACGATGGCTACACCTTC.

This chain uses TRBV7-8 with TRBJ1-5; no reliable D call. The CDR3 sequence is 16 residues long. The V gene lost 5 bases and the J gene lost 5 bases, with 19 bases spanning the gap. The V gene's germline CDR1 is SGHVS and CDR2 FQNEAQ. The CDR3 here is CASSPHNAPKDQPQHF. Written as DNA, the CDR3 is TGTGCCAGCAGCCCACACAATGCCCCGAAAGATCAGCCCCAGCATTTT.

This clonotype appeared a few times. This chain joins TRBV25-1 and TRBJ2-5, with D maybe TRBD1 (5 bases). The V and J ends lost 4 bases and 1 base respectively, with 10 bases between them. Germline assignment: CDR1 MGHDK and CDR2 SYGVNS. CDR3 length: 14 residues. CDR3 protein: CASSAQETQETQYF. The CDR3 DNA sequence: TGTGCCAGCAGTGCACAGGAAACCCAAGAGACCCAGTACTTC.

The chain uses TRBV10-3 and TRBJ2-7, with D possibly being TRBD1 (5 bases). The CDR3 totals 15 residues. V gave up 5 bases and J gave up 4 bases, with 18 bases separating them. Germline-derived CDR1 and CDR2 are ENHRY and SYGVKD. This CDR3 reads CAISPRPGQGYEQYF. The CDR3 nucleotides read TGTGCCATCAGTCCTCGTCCCGGGCAGGGTTACGAGCAGTACTTC.

This clonotype was recorded only once. The J gene is TRBJ1-2, the V gene TRBV29-1; D gene unclear. Trimming left V 0 bases short and J 3 bases short, with 8 bases between. The CDR3 has 13 residues. Germline CDR1 is SQVTM and CDR2 is ANQGSEA. In DNA form, the CDR3 reads TGCAGCGTTGAAGATCCTGCAGACTATGGCTACACCTTC. Its protein product is CSVEDPADYGYTF.

About this clonotype: Being one base from a much bigger clone, this may be a read error. The V call is TRBV9, the J call TRBJ2-7, with 9 bases identical to TRBD2. After removal of 4 bases from V and 3 bases from J, the junction contained 11 bases not matched to a gene. Germline V lookup: CDR1 SGDLS, CDR2 YYNGEE. The CDR3 extends over 16 amino acids. The CDR3, as DNA: TGTGCCAGCAGCCCGGAGGGGGCTAGCGGGATCTACGAGCAGTACTTC. Residues: CASSPEGASGIYEQYF.

The rearrangement joins TRBV20-1 to TRBJ2-7, with no clear D. Trimming took 4 bases from V and 4 from J, leaving 14 bases between them. Germline lookup yields CDR1 DFQATT and CDR2 SNEGSKA (reference sequence). The CDR3 contains 13 residues. Here the CDR3 DNA reads TGCAGTGCTAAGGGCGAAGGACCTTACGAGCAGTACTTC. Protein: CSAKGEGPYEQYF.

Of note for this clonotype: One base away lies a much larger clone, so this may be a sequencing read error. The V and J genes are TRBV20-1 and TRBJ2-2; D possibly corresponds to TRBD2 (6 bases). Germline-derived CDR1 and CDR2 are DFQATT and SNEGSKA (reference sequence). The CDR3 runs to 13 residues. The CDR3 DNA follows: TGCAGTGCCCCACGCGGGAACACCGGGGAGCTGCTTTTT. As protein: CSAPRGNTGELLF.

This clonotype has more than one count but fewer than ten. The V and J genes are TRBV7-9 and TRBJ2-7; D possibly corresponds to TRBD1 (6 bases). Germline loops: CDR1 SEHNR, CDR2 FQNEAQ (reference sequence). The V end lost 8 bases, the J end lost 6 bases, and 17 bases lay between the germline ends. CDR3 length: 13 residues. The CDR3 DNA follows: TGTGCCAGCTCCCCGGACAGTCAGCGCGAGCAGTACTTC. This codes for CASSPDSQREQYF.

This clonotype was picked up many times. This sequence joins TRBV29-1 and TRBJ2-5; TRBD2 aligns across 10 bases. Trimming removed 3 bases from V and 5 bases from J; junction bases left unmatched: 9. CDR3 length: 15 amino acids. The germline V gene encodes CDR1 SQVTM and CDR2 ANQGSEA. CDR3 amino acids: CSVDPSGSILETQYF. The CDR3, as DNA: TGCAGCGTTGATCCTAGCGGGAGTATTTTGGAGACCCAGTACTTC.

The chain couples TRBV14 to TRBJ1-1; unclear D gene. V lost 4 bases and J lost 0, with 12 bases in between. This CDR3 has 15 residues. The germline gives CDR1 SGHDN, CDR2 FVKESK. CDR3 nucleotides: TGTGCCAGCAGCCCTATCTTCGGACTGAACACTGAAGCTTTCTTT. Translation gives CASSPIFGLNTEAFF.